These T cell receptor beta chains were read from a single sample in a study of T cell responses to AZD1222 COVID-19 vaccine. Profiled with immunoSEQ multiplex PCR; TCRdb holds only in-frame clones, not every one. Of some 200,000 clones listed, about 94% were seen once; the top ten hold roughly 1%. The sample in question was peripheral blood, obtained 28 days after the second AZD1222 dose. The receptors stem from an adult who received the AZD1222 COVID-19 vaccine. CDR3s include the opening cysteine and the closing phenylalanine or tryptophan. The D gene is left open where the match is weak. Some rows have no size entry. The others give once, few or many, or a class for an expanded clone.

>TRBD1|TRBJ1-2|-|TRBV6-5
TGTGCCAGCTCCACAGGGGAAGGGGTTGGCTACACCTTC
CASSTGEGVGYTF
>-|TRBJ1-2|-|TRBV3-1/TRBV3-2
TGTGCCAGCAGCCAAGCGCGGGGGCCCTATGGCTACACCTTC
CASSQARGPYGYTF
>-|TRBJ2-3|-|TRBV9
TGTGCCAGCAGCGTAGAGTCGAGGGCAGATACGCAGTATTTT
CASSVESRADTQYF
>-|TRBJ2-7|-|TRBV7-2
TGTGCCAGCAGCTTAGTGGGACCGAACTACGAGCAGTACTTC
CASSLVGPNYEQYF
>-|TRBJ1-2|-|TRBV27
TGTGCCAGCAGCCCAGGGTACTACTATGGCTACACCTTC
CASSPGYYYGYTF
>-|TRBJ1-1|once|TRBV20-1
TGCAGTACCAGTGGAGTCGTACGAGTTACGAACACTGAAGCTTTCTTT
CSTSGVVRVTNTEAFF
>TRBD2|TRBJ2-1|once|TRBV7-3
TGTGCCAGCAGCAGTGGGACTAGCGCCAATGAGCAGTTCTTC
CASSSGTSANEQFF
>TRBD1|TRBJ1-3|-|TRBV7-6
TGTGCCAGCAGCTTTCAGGGACAGGGCAACTCGGACGGAAACACCATATATTTT
CASSFQGQGNSDGNTIYF
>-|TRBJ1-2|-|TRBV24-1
TGTGCCACCAGTGATCATACATCCACTGCTGGCTACACCTTC
CATSDHTSTAGYTF
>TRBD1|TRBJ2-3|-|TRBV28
TGTGCCAGCCAAACAGGGGGACCTGCATATACGCAGTATTTT
CASQTGGPAYTQYF
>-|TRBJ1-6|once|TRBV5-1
TGCGCCAGCAGCCCCCGACGGGGGACCACACAAGGGGGTAATTCACCCCTCCACTTT
CASSPRRGTTQGGNSPLHF
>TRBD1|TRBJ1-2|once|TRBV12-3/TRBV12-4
TGTGCCAGCACCTTTAGGGGGGACAGTGGCTACACCTTC
CASTFRGDSGYTF
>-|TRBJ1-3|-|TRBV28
TGTGCCAGCAGTCAACCCGGTAGGGGTGCTGGAAACACCATATATTTT
CASSQPGRGAGNTIYF
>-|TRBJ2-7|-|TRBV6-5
TGTGCCAGCAGATTCGAAAACGAGCAGTACTTC
CASRFENEQYF
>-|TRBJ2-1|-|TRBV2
TGTGCCAGCAGGTACTACAATGAGCAGTTCTTC
CASRYYNEQFF
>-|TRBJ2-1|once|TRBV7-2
TGTGCCAGCAGCCTGTCCCGGGCTAATGAGCAGTTCTTC
CASSLSRANEQFF
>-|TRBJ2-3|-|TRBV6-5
TGTGCCAGCAGTTATCGAGGGAACGTCGCAGATACGCAGTATTTT
CASSYRGNVADTQYF
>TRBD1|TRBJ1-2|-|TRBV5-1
TGCGCCAGCAGCACCACAGGGGAGGCCCCGAGCGGCTACACCTTC
CASSTTGEAPSGYTF
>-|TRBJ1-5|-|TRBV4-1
TGCGCCAGCAGCCAAGATCCGAGCCGCAATCAGCCCCAGCATTTT
CASSQDPSRNQPQHF
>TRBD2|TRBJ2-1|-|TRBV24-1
TGTGCCGCGGCGGGGGGTAACTACAATGAGCAGTTCTTC
CAAAGGNYNEQFF
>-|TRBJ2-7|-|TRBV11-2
TGTGCCAGCAGCTTGGCGGGCTCCTACGAGCAGTACTTC
CASSLAGSYEQYF
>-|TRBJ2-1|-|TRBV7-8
TGTGCCAGCAGTTGGGCGTGGGGACCCAACAATGAGCAGTTCTTC
CASSWAWGPNNEQFF
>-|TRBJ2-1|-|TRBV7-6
TGTGCCAGCAGCTTAAGGTCAAACAACCTCTACAATGAGCAGTTCTTC
CASSLRSNNLYNEQFF
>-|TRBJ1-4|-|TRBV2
TGTGCCAGCAGTGATGGGACGGGAAATGAAAAACTGTTTTTT
CASSDGTGNEKLFF